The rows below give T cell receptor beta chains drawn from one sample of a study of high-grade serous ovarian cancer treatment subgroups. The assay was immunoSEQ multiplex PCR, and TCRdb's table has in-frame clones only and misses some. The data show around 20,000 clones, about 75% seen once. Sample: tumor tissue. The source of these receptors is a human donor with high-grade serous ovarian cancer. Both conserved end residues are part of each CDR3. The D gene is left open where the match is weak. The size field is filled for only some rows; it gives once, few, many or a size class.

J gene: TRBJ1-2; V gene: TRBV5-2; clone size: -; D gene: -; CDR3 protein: CASNNSGVRKTYGYTF; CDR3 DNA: TGTGCCAGCAATAATAGTGGAGTACGAAAGACCTATGGCTACACCTTC
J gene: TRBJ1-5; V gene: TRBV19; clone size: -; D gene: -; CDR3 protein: CASSIDWGQPQHF; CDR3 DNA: TGTGCCAGTAGTATAGATTGGGGCCAGCCCCAGCATTTT
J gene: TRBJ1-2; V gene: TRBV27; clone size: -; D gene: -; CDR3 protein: CASSLSQGNYGYTF; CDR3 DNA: TGTGCCAGCAGCCTATCACAGGGAAACTATGGCTACACCTTC
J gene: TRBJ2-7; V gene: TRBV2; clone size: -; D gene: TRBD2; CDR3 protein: CASTGLALEQYF; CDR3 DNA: TGTGCCAGCACTGGACTAGCGCTCGAGCAGTACTTC
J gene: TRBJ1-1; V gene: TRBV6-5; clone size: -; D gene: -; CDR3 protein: CASRGNVQGRPEAFF; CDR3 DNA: TGTGCCAGCAGAGGGAACGTACAGGGAAGGCCTGAAGCTTTCTTT
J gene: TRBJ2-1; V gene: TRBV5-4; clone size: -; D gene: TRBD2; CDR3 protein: CASSLLAGVGNEQFF; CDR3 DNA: TGTGCCAGCAGCTTACTAGCGGGGGTGGGGAATGAGCAGTTCTTC
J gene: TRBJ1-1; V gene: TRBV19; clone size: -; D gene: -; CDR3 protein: CASSINTEAFF; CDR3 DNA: TGTGCCAGTAGTATAAACACTGAAGCTTTCTTT
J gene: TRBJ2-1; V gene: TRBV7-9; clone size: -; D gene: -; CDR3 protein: CASSSEIGPYNEQFF; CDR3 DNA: TGTGCCAGCAGCTCCGAAATAGGGCCCTACAATGAGCAGTTCTTC
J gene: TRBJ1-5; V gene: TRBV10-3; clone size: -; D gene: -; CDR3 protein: CAVPWGGPNNQPQHF; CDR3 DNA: TGTGCCGTTCCGTGGGGGGGCCCAAACAATCAGCCCCAGCATTTT
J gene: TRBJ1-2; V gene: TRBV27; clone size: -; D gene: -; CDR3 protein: CASSLSGFPSNYGYTF; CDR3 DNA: TGTGCCAGCAGTTTATCCGGATTTCCTTCCAACTATGGCTACACCTTC
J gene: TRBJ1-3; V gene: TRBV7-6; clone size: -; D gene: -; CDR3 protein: CASSLWTGNTIYF; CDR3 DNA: TGTGCCAGCAGCCTCTGGACAGGAAACACCATATATTTT
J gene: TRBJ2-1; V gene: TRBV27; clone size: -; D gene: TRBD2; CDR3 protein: CASSLIPHFITSGRRGEQFF; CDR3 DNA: TGTGCCAGCAGTTTAATTCCCCATTTCATTACTAGCGGGAGGCGTGGTGAGCAGTTCTTC
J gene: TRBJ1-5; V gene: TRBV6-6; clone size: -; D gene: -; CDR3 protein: CASMEGGLHQPQHF; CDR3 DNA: TGTGCCAGCATGGAGGGCGGCCTCCATCAGCCCCAGCATTTT
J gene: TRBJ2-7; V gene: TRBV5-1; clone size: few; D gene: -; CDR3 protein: CASSEGYEQYF; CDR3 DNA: TGCGCCAGCAGCGAGGGCTACGAGCAGTACTTC
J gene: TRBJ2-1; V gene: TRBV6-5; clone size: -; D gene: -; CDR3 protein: CASSRLELLGEQFF; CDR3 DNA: TGTGCCAGCAGTAGACTCGAACTTTTGGGGGAGCAGTTCTTC
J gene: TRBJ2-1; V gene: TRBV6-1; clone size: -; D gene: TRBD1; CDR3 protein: CATGQRLYNEQFF; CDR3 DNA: TGTGCCACGGGACAGAGATTATACAATGAGCAGTTCTTC
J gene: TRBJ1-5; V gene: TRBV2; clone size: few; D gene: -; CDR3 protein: CASSEWAHNQPQHF; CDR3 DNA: TGTGCCAGCAGTGAATGGGCCCACAATCAGCCCCAGCATTTT
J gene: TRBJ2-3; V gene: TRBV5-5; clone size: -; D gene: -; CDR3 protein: CASSRRDSSGTDTQYF; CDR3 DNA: TGTGCCAGCAGCCGGCGGGACTCCTCGGGCACAGATACGCAGTATTTT
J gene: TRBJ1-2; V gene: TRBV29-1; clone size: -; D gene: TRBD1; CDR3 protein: CSVAAQGAEELGYTF; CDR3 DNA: TGCAGCGTTGCGGCACAGGGGGCGGAGGAACTTGGCTACACCTTC
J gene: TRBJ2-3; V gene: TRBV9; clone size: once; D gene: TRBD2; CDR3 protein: CASSVRGGTRLGDTQYF; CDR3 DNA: TGTGCCAGCAGCGTCCGAGGGGGGACTAGGCTTGGGGATACGCAGTATTTT
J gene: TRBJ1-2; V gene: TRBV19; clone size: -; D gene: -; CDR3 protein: CASSLKGDYGYTF; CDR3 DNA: TGTGCCAGTAGCCTTAAGGGCGACTATGGCTACACCTTC
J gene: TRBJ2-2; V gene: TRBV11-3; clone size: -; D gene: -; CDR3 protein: CASSPWSGELFF; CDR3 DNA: TGTGCCAGCAGCCCGTGGAGCGGGGAGCTGTTTTTT
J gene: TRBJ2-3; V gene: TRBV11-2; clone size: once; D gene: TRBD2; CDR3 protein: CASSSQPGLAGGTQYF; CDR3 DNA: TGTGCCAGCAGTTCACAGCCGGGACTAGCGGGAGGTACGCAGTATTTT
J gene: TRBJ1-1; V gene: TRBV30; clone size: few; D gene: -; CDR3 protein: CASERGGVDTEAFF; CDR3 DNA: TGTGCCTCCGAGCGGGGAGGGGTGGACACTGAAGCTTTCTTT
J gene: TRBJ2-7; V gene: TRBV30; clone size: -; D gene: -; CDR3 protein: CAWTTSLKWEQYF; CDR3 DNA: TGTGCCTGGACGACCAGCCTTAAGTGGGAGCAGTACTTC
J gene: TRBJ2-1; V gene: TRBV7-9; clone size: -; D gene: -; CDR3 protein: CASSLVGQGPYNEQFF; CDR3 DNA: TGTGCCAGCAGCTTAGTTGGCCAGGGGCCCTACAATGAGCAGTTCTTC
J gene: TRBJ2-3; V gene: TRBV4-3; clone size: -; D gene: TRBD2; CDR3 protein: CASSQGGAGVGSADTQYF; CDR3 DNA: TGCGCCAGCAGCCAAGGAGGAGCGGGAGTAGGTAGCGCAGATACGCAGTATTTT
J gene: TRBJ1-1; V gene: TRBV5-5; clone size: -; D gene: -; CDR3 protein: CASSPLGNTEAFF; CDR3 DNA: TGTGCCAGCAGCCCGTTGGGGAACACTGAAGCTTTCTTT
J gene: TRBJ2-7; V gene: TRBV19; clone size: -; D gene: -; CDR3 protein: CATPRASDSYEQYF; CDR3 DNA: TGTGCCACACCCCGGGCGTCGGACTCCTACGAGCAGTACTTC
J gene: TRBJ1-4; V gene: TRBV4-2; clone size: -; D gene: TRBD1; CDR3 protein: CASSQDRTGHEKLFF; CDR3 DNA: TGTGCCAGCAGCCAAGATAGGACAGGGCACGAAAAACTGTTTTTT
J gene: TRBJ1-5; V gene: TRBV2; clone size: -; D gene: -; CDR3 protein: CASSQAGQRNQPQHF; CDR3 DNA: TGTGCCAGCTCGCAGGCGGGGCAGCGCAATCAGCCCCAGCATTTT
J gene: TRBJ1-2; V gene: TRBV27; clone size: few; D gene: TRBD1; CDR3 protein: CASAKQGAKGYTF; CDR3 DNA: TGTGCCAGCGCCAAACAGGGGGCGAAGGGCTACACCTTC
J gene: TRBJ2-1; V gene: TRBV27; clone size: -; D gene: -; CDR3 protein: CASRPGDLSYNEQFF; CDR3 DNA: TGTGCCAGCAGGCCCGGGGACTTGTCCTACAATGAGCAGTTCTTC
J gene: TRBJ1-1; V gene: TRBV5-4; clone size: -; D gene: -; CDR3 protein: CASSFEWSMNTEAFF; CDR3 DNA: TGTGCCAGCAGCTTTGAATGGTCAATGAACACTGAAGCTTTCTTT
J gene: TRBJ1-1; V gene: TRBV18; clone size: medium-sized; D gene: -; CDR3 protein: CASSPHSQGETNTEAFF; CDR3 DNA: TGTGCCAGCTCACCACACTCCCAAGGGGAAACGAACACTGAAGCTTTCTTT
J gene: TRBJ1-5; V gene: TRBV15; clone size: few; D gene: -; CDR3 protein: CATSRDWTEPQHF; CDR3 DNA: TGTGCCACCAGCAGAGATTGGACGGAGCCCCAGCATTTT
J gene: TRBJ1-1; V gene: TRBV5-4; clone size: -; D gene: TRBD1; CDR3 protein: CASSSLRGPDTEAFF; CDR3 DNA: TGTGCCAGCAGTTCACTCAGGGGGCCGGACACTGAAGCTTTCTTT
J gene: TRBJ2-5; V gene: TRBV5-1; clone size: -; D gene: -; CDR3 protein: CASSLGEQIGTQYF; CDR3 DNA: TGCGCCAGCAGCTTGGGGGAACAGATCGGGACCCAGTACTTC
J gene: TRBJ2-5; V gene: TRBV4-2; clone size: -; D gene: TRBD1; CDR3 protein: CASSALTGRVQYF; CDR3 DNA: TGTGCCAGCAGCGCATTGACAGGGCGAGTGCAGTACTTC
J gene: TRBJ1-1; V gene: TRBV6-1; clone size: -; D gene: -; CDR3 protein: CASSEADSDTEAFF; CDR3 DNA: TGTGCCAGCAGTGAAGCCGACAGTGACACTGAAGCTTTCTTT
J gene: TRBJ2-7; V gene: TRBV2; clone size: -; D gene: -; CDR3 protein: CASTYPPTYEQYF; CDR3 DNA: TGTGCCAGCACCTATCCACCGACCTACGAGCAGTACTTC
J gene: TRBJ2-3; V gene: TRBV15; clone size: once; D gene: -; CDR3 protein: CATSRATDTQYF; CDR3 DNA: TGTGCCACCAGCAGGGCGACAGATACGCAGTATTTT
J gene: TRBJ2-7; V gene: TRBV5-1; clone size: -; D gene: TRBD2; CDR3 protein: CASSLAPSGRNYEQYF; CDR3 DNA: TGCGCCAGCAGCTTGGCCCCTAGCGGGAGGAACTACGAGCAGTACTTC
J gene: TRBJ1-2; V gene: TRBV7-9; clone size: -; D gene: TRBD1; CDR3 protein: CASSFGQGAYGYTF; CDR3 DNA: TGTGCCAGCAGCTTCGGACAGGGCGCCTATGGCTACACCTTC
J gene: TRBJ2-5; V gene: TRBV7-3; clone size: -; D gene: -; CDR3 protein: CASALGAALQETQYF; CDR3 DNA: TGTGCCAGCGCCCTGGGGGCGGCCCTACAAGAGACCCAGTACTTC
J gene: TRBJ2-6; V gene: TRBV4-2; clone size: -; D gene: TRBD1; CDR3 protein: CASSSTGGGGANVLTF; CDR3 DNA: TGTGCCAGCAGCTCGACAGGGGGCGGAGGGGCCAACGTCCTGACTTTC
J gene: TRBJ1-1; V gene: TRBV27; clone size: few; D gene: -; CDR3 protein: CASRSGLLGSEAFF; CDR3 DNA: TGTGCCAGCAGGTCCGGCCTTCTGGGCTCTGAAGCTTTCTTT
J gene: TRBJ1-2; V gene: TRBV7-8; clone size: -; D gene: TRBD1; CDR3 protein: CASSLRTGSYGYTF; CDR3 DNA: TGTGCCAGCAGCTTACGGACAGGGAGCTATGGCTACACCTTC
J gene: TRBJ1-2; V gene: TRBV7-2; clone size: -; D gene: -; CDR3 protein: CASSLGPADVRNGYTF; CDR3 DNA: TGTGCCAGCAGCTTAGGTCCGGCGGACGTTCGAAATGGCTACACCTTC
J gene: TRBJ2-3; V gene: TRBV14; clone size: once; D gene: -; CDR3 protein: CASSQDTVDSIPPDTQYF; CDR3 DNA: TGTGCCAGCAGCCAAGATACCGTTGACAGTATTCCCCCAGATACGCAGTATTTT
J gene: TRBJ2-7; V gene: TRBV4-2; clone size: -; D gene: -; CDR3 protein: CASSQAGRVIHEQYF; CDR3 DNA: TGTGCCAGCAGCCAAGCTGGACGGGTAATCCACGAGCAGTACTTC
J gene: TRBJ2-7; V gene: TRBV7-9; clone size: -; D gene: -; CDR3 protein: CASRAVGIYEQYF; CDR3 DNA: TGTGCCAGCAGAGCCGTGGGAATATACGAGCAGTACTTC
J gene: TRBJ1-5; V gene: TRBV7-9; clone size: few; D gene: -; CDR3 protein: CASSFSGFQPQHF; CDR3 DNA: TGTGCCAGCAGCTTCTCAGGGTTTCAGCCCCAGCATTTT